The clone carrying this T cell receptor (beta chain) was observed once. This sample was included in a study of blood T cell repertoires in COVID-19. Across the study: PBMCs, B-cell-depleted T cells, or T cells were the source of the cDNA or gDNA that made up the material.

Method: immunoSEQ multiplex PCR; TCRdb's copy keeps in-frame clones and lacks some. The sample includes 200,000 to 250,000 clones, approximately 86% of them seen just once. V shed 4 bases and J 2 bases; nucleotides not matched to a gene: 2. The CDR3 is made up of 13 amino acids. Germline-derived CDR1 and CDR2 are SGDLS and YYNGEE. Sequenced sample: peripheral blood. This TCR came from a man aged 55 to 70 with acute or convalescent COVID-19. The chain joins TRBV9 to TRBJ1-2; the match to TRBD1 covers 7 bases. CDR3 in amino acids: CASSPGQNYGYTF. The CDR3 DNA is TGTGCCAGCAGCCCGGGACAGAACTATGGCTACACCTTC.